The 9 T cell receptor beta chains below were found in one sample sequenced in a study. TCRdb reprocessed the 5' RACE reads with MiXCR, giving one entry per CDR3 protein. The sample has roughly 52,000 distinct CDR3 sequences, roughly 15% seen once; the top ten hold 2% to 2.5%. Sequences were obtained from naive CD4+ T cells sorted from blood. Regarding subset: naive CD4+ T cells, CD4+CD45RA+CD25-. The receptor source for this set is a female donor with breast cancer.

This clonotype came up once. A much larger clone lies one base from this, so it may be a read error. The chain combines TRBV5-1 with TRBJ1-2; D call uncertain. Germline V gives CDR1 SGHRS, CDR2 YFSETQ. Trimming stripped 4 bases from V and 3 bases from J, with 13 bases between. The CDR3 is 14 residues long. In DNA form, the CDR3 reads TGCGCCAGCAGCCTCTCGGTGGCAGACTATGGCTACACCTTC. Its protein product is CASSLSVADYGYTF.

This clonotype was counted only a few times. The CDR3 carries no conserved terminal phenylalanine or tryptophan, so it likely arises from a read error. This chain uses TRBV2 with TRBJ2-3; 12 bases fit TRBD2. The J segment lost 4 bases and the V segment lost 6 bases, leaving 14 bases of the junction unmatched. CDR3 length: 18 amino acids. CDR1 SNHLY and CDR2 FYNNEI come from the germline V gene. The CDR3 spells CASRPTPPSGRAPDTQYL. The CDR3 nucleotides are TGTGCCAGCAGACCCACTCCTCCTAGCGGGAGGGCCCCAGATACGCAGTATCTT.

This clonotype has only a few counts. This chain joins TRBV9 and TRBJ2-5, with D perhaps matching TRBD1 (6 bases). The CDR3 spans 16 residues. Trimming cost V 7 bases and J 4 bases, with 23 bases left between them. The germline V gene has CDR1 SGDLS and CDR2 YYNGEE. The CDR3 loop reads CASGDGTTKGRETQYF. The DNA for the CDR3 is TGTGCCAGCGGCGACGGGACAACAAAAGGAAGAGAGACCCAGTACTTC.

This clonotype was counted between two and nine times. The chain joins TRBV19 to TRBJ2-7; possible D gene TRBD1, 6 bases. Germline CDR1 and CDR2: LNHDA and SQIVND (reference sequence). Between the trimmed V and J ends, which lost 4 bases and 4 bases, there was a span of 11 bases. The CDR3 has 13 amino acids. The CDR3 spells CASSKGQYYEQYF. In DNA, the CDR3 is TGTGCCAGTAGTAAAGGACAGTATTACGAGCAGTACTTC.

This clonotype was detected a few times. V is TRBV5-1 and J is TRBJ2-3, with 9 nucleotides matching TRBD2. The length of the CDR3 is 13 residues. V shed 8 bases, J shed 4 bases, and the junction held 5 bases outside the gene matches. The germline V gene encodes CDR1 SGHRS and CDR2 YFSETQ. This chain's CDR3 is CARSPSGADTQYF. The CDR3 DNA is TGCGCCAGAAGCCCTAGCGGGGCAGATACGCAGTATTTT. Looking up the rest from reference TRBV5-1 and TRBJ2-3 gives the full variable domain: KAGVTQTPRYLIKTRGQQVTLSCSPISGHRSVSWYQQTPGQGLQFLFEYFSETQRNKGNFPGRFSGRQFSNSRSEMNVSTLELGDSALYLCARSPSGADTQYFGPGTRLTVL.

This clonotype was seen repeatedly, ten times or more. The chain has TRBV6-2 or TRBV6-3 and TRBJ2-7; 7 bases are a match to TRBD1. The germline CDR1 and CDR2 sequences are MNHEY and SVGEGT. This CDR3 is built from 15 residues. Germline trimming cut 5 bases from V and 2 bases from J; bases unmatched to any gene: 9. The DNA of the CDR3 is TGTGCCAGCAGTCGGGCAGGGGGACGTACCTACGAGCAGTACTTC. The encoded protein is CASSRAGGRTYEQYF.

The genes are TRBV6-5 and TRBJ1-1; D remains unclear. The CDR3 extends over 14 amino acids. The V gene lost 6 bases and the J gene lost 1 base, with 12 bases spanning the gap. Germline V lookup: CDR1 MNHEY, CDR2 SVGAGI. CDR3 region: CASSSPRRNTEAFF. The CDR3 bases are TGTGCCAGCAGCTCCCCCCGGAGGAACACTGAAGCTTTCTTT.

This chain joins TRBV24-1 and TRBJ2-1; maybe TRBD1 (6 bases). This CDR3 has 15 residues. The germline gives CDR1 KGHDR, CDR2 SFDVKD. Trimming left V 5 bases short and J 4 bases short, with 14 bases between. As DNA, the CDR3 is TGTGCCACCAGTGCTCCGGACAGCTCTTACAATGAGCAGTTCTTC. Translated: CATSAPDSSYNEQFF.

The V gene is TRBV11-2, the J gene TRBJ2-7; possibly TRBD1 or TRBD2 for D (5 bases each). The CDR3 is 15 residues long. Trimming shortened V by 1 base and J by 3 bases, and 13 bases separated the two germline ends. Per germline, CDR1 SGHAT and CDR2 FQNNGV. In nucleotides, the CDR3 is TGTGCCAGCAGCTTAGTGACGGGGACCGTCTACGAGCAGTACTTC. Amino acid sequence: CASSLVTGTVYEQYF.